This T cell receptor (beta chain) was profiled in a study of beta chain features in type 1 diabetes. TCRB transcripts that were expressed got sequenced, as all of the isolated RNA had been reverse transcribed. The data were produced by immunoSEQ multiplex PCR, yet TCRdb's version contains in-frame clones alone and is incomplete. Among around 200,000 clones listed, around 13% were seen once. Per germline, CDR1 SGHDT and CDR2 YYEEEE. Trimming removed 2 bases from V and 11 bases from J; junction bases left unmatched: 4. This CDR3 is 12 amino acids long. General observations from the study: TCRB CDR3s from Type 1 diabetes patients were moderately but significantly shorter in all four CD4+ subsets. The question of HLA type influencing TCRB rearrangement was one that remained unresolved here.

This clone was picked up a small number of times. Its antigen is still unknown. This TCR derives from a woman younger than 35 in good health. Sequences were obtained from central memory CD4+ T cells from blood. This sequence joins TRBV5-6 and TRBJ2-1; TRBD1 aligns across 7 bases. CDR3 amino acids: CASSFERGQQFF. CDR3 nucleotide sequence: TGTGCCAGCAGCTTTGAGAGGGGGCAGCAGTTCTTC.